This TCR beta chain was obtained from a study of blood T cell repertoires in COVID-19. Study at large: Samples representing acute and convalescent COVID-19 were sourced from the United States, Italy and Spain.

This table comes from immunoSEQ multiplex PCR, and its TCRdb copy is limited to in-frame clones, with some not included. The sample consists of 30,000 to 40,000 clones, more than 80% of them appearing once. The sequence came from a man aged 55 to 69 with active or convalescent COVID-19. What was sequenced was peripheral blood.

The CDR3 protein is CASSTVPGQLLYEQYV. CDR3 DNA: TGTGCCAGCAGCACCGTTCCCGGACAGCTACTCTACGAGCAGTACGTC. The genes are TRBV21-1 and TRBJ2-7; the table assigns TRBD1, which was not confirmed against the DNA. TRBV21-1 is classified as a pseudogene. CDR3 length equals 16 residues.